This record looks at one T cell receptor beta chain sequence and its context. The CDR3 consists of 14 residues. Germline lookup yields CDR1 SNHLY and CDR2 FYNNEI. V was clipped by 6 bases and J by 5 bases, with 16 bases between them. A unique molecular identifier was carried by every single TCR cDNA molecule. TCRdb re-called the 5' RACE reads with MiXCR, one entry per CDR3 protein. This table has about 5,000 distinct CDR3 sequences, approximately 3% appearing once. The sample is drawn from a study of spatial heterogeneity in lung cancer. Turning to the study itself: Detected sequences consistently included more beta-chain ones than alpha-chain ones.

Time point meaning: sample taken at primary tumor resection. The input material, whole RNA from tumor, nontumor lung or frozen PBMC, was sequenced unsorted. The chain has TRBV2 and TRBJ2-5, with D possibly called TRBD1 or TRBD2 (5 bases each). The receptor's source is a male donor with early-stage non-small cell lung cancer. Source: normal lung tissue next to the tumor, taken at surgery. This CDR3 is CASRSMGPGETQYF. The DNA of the CDR3 is TGTGCCAGCAGATCCATGGGGCCGGGGGAGACCCAGTACTTC.